This T cell receptor beta chain was recorded in a study of T-cell reconstitution after alpha-beta-depleted transplantation in children. The study's findings and limits: Reportedly, alpha-beta T cells present about two months post-transplant originated from several hundred expanded clones of graft origin. Once a year had passed after transplant, T-cell counts and diversity came mostly from newly produced T cells. High day-60 TCRbeta diversity in some patients came from surviving recipient T cells and thymic progenitors.

Unique molecular identifiers featured in how the TCRbeta library was prepared. TCRdb ran MiXCR on the PCR reads and lists one entry per CDR3 protein. The profile shows about 980,000 distinct CDR3 sequences, 25% to 30% of them singletons. This clonotype has ten or more counts. Its matching antigen is unknown. This material consisted of PBMCs, mostly from graft donor cells, taken 360 days after TCRalphabeta/CD19-depleted stem cell transplant. This clonotype was sampled from a boy in the first two years of life who had a stem cell transplant for SCID, so the T cells may come from the graft donor.

The CDR3 protein is CASSPWTGRDTQYF. CDR3 DNA sequence: TGTGCCAGCAGCCCTTGGACGGGGCGAGATACGCAGTATTTT. The rearrangement uses TRBV7-7 and TRBJ2-3, with D perhaps assigned TRBD1 or TRBD2 (5 bases each). Trimming cost V 5 bases and J 5 bases, with 14 bases left between them. The germline V gene encodes CDR1 SSHAT and CDR2 FNYEAQ (reference sequence). This CDR3 region has 14 residues.